The clone carrying this T cell receptor beta chain was seen more than once but under ten times. The sample comes from a study of CD8+ T cells in alopecia areata. Extracted from the samples, RNA was reverse transcribed into cDNA to serve as the sequencing template. TCRdb's copy holds only in-frame clones and misses some; the assay was immunoSEQ multiplex PCR. The table includes more than 90,000 clones, 30% to 40% detected once. The germline V gene encodes CDR1 SQVTM and CDR2 ANQGSEA. V lost 5 bases to trimming and J lost 2 bases, with 17 bases between them. This CDR3 has 15 amino acids. What was sequenced was CD4+ T cells sorted from blood. This rearrangement joins TRBV29-1 to TRBJ2-3; a possible D gene is TRBD2 (6 bases). The source is a human donor with alopecia areata. This chain's CDR3 is CSVCLRESHTDTQYF. CDR3 nucleotides: TGCAGCGTTTGTCTCCGGGAGAGTCACACAGATACGCAGTATTTT.